This record concerns one TCR beta chain sequence. Antigen unknown. The germline gives CDR1 MNHEY, CDR2 SVGAGI. The V end lost 2 bases, the J end lost 4 bases, and 15 bases lay between the germline ends. The CDR3 loop spans 15 amino acids. These data originate in a study of T-cell reconstitution after alpha-beta-depleted transplantation in children. General study findings and limits: When one year had passed after transplant, most T-cell counts and diversity came from newly produced T cells.

Molecular barcoding with unique molecular identifiers was used for the TCRbeta library. TCRdb itself ran the PCR reads through MiXCR, one entry per CDR3 protein. The top ten clones hold 43% of a sample with about 220,000 distinct CDR3 sequences, about 15% of them seen once. The chain recombines TRBV6-5 with TRBJ2-7; weak D call: TRBD2 (6 bases). The clonotype was recovered from a male patient under 10 years old who had a stem cell transplant for acute lymphoblastic leukemia, so the T cells may come from the graft donor. The sequencing used PBMCs, mostly from graft donor cells, collected 360 days after TCRalphabeta/CD19-depleted stem cell transplant. The DNA for the CDR3 is TGTGCCAGCAGTTACGGGGGAGGAGGGCTTTACGAGCAGTACTTC. Translating it yields CASSYGGGGLYEQYF.